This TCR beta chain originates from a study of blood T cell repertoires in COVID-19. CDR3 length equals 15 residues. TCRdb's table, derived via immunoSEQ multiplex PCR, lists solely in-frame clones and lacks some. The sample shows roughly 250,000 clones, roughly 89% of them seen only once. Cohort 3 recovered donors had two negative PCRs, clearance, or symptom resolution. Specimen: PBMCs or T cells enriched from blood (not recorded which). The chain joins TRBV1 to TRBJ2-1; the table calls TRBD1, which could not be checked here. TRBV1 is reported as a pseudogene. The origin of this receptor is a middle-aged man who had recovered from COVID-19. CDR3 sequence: CTSSPPGDSYNEQFF. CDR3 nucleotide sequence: TGCACCAGCAGCCCACCGGGGGACAGCTACAATGAGCAGTTCTTC.